The 5 T cell receptor beta chains listed next were all sequenced from one sample in a study of early T cells in non-severe SARS-CoV-2 infection. MiXCR, run by TCRdb on the 5' RACE reads, gives a single entry per CDR3 protein. In the table there are more than 75,000 distinct CDR3 sequences, 13% to 15% of which are singletons. The sequenced sample was whole blood. Receptor source: an adult who was a healthcare worker with PCR-confirmed SARS-CoV-2 infection or an uninfected control (not recorded which).

This clonotype turned up a few times. The chain recombines TRBV24-1 with TRBJ1-2, with D uncertain. Germline CDR1 is KGHDR and CDR2 is SFDVKD. V dropped 5 bases and J dropped 8 bases, with 8 bases sitting between them. This CDR3 region has 11 residues. This chain's CDR3 is CATSAAEGYTF. CDR3 coding DNA: TGTGCCACCAGTGCCGCTGAGGGCTACACCTTC.

This clonotype was counted between two and nine times. The rearrangement joins TRBV27 to TRBJ2-3; D ambiguous. This CDR3 is 14 amino acids long. V shed 0 bases and J shed 5 bases, with 9 bases lying between them. Germline lookup yields CDR1 MNHEY and CDR2 SMNVEV (reference sequence). The CDR3, as DNA: TGTGCCAGCAGTTTATCCCAGATGCTAGATACGCAGTATTTT. Translated, it gives CASSLSQMLDTQYF.

This clonotype was counted many times. The CDR3 DNA sequence: TGTGCCAGCAGTGCTGGGACAGCCATCTCTGGCTACACCTTC. This codes for CASSAGTAISGYTF. The J gene is TRBJ1-2, the V gene TRBV25-1; 7 bases match TRBD1. Losses at the gene ends were 4 bases for V and 7 bases for J; bases not matched to a gene: 9. Germline V gene sequence: CDR1 MGHDK, CDR2 SYGVNS. This CDR3 contains 14 residues.

The chain recombines TRBV28 with TRBJ1-2; weak D call: TRBD1 (5 bases). The CDR3 has 13 residues. V lost 8 bases and J 4 bases, leaving 14 bases between the germline ends. Germline V CDR1 and CDR2: MDHEN, SYDVKM. In DNA form, the CDR3 reads TGTGCCAGCCCTAATCGACAGCTCTATGGCTACACCTTC. Translated: CASPNRQLYGYTF.

The table lists this clonotype with many counts. V usage is TRBV3-1 and J usage is TRBJ1-1; 7 nucleotides agree with TRBD1. Germline V gene lookup returns CDR1 LGHDT and CDR2 YNNKEL (reference sequence). Germline trimming cut 3 bases from V and 11 bases from J; bases unmatched to any gene: 9. The CDR3 length is 13 residues. The CDR3 DNA sequence: TGTGCCAGCAGCCAGGGACAGACAGGATCGGCTTTCTTT. Translation gives CASSQGQTGSAFF.